One and the same sample provided the 17 T cell receptor beta chains below, sequenced in a study of cytomegalovirus exposure and HLA in healthy donors. TCRdb keeps only in-frame clones here, not all; method: immunoSEQ multiplex PCR. The repertoire holds approximately 100,000 clones, with approximately 90% as singletons. Sequenced input: PBMCs. The receptors were sampled from a woman aged 18-30 years in good health and CMV-seropositive.

CDR3 sequence: CAWPTGGYTF. Written as DNA, the CDR3 is TGTGCCTGGCCCACAGGTGGCTACACCTTC. The J gene is TRBJ1-2, the V gene TRBV30; TRBD1 is a possible D gene (5 bases). There are 10 residues in the CDR3. V shed 5 bases and J shed 7 bases, with 8 bases lying between them. Germline assignment: CDR1 GTSNPN and CDR2 SVGIG (reference sequence).

The rearrangement joins TRBV29-1 to TRBJ2-7; D perhaps matches TRBD2 (6 bases). Germline CDR1 reads SQVTM; CDR2 reads ANQGSEA. V dropped 4 bases and J dropped 1 base, with 20 bases sitting between them. This CDR3 spans 16 amino acids. CDR3 amino acids: CSVALGLRGKSYEQYF. In DNA form, the CDR3 reads TGCAGCGTTGCTCTTGGACTCCGGGGGAAGTCCTACGAGCAGTACTTC.

The gene calls are TRBV6-1 and TRBJ2-2; D perhaps matches TRBD1 (6 bases). Germline CDR1 MNHNS, CDR2 SASEGT. The CDR3 sequence is 13 residues long. Trimming left V 6 bases short and J 8 bases short, with 13 bases between. As DNA, the CDR3 is TGTGCCAGCAGGAGACCAGGGGTTGGGGAGCTGTTTTTT. Amino acids: CASRRPGVGELFF.

The chain has TRBV6-6 and TRBJ2-2; weak D call: TRBD2 (6 bases). Germline-derived CDR1 and CDR2 are MNHNY and SVGAGI (reference sequence). The V gene lost 4 bases and the J gene lost 1 base, with 13 bases spanning the gap. This CDR3 is 16 amino acids long. The DNA for the CDR3 is TGTGCCAGCAGTTGGGTTACAGCGGGGAACACCGGGGAGCTGTTTTTT. Translating it yields CASSWVTAGNTGELFF.

This clone occurred once. The J gene is TRBJ1-1, the V gene TRBV7-9, with TRBD1 identical over 8 bases. Germline CDR1 SEHNR, CDR2 FQNEAQ (reference sequence). V trimming: 8 bases; J trimming: 1 base; junction bases outside the gene matches: 6. The CDR3 covers 14 residues. The CDR3 spells CASRKTGANTEAFF. Written as DNA, the CDR3 is TGTGCCAGCCGAAAGACAGGGGCGAACACTGAAGCTTTCTTT.

The V call is TRBV6-5, the J call TRBJ1-1; 7 nucleotides align to TRBD1. Germline V CDR1 and CDR2: MNHEY, SVGAGI. V was clipped by 4 bases and J by 4 bases; unmatched bases: 12. The CDR3 totals 16 residues. The CDR3 loop is CASSSLTGRRITEAFF. The CDR3, as DNA: TGTGCCAGCAGTTCCTTGACAGGGAGAAGAATCACTGAAGCTTTCTTT.

The V call is TRBV29-1, the J call TRBJ2-3, with TRBD1 matching 7 bases. With V trimmed by 0 bases and J by 2 bases, 2 bases remained unmatched. This CDR3 has 14 amino acids. CDR1 and CDR2 (germline): SQVTM, ANQGSEA. The CDR3 nucleotides are TGCAGCGTTGAAGAGACAGGGTACACAGATACGCAGTATTTT. Residues: CSVEETGYTDTQYF.

The chain recombines TRBV27 with TRBJ2-6, with D uncertain. The CDR3 is 14 residues long. Per the germline V gene, CDR1 is MNHEY and CDR2 is SMNVEV (reference sequence). Trimming removed 3 bases at V and 0 bases at J, with 3 bases between. The CDR3 sequence is CASSFYSGANVLTF. The CDR3 nucleotides are TGTGCCAGCAGTTTCTACTCTGGGGCCAACGTCCTGACTTTC. Variable domain in full (rest from reference TRBV27 and TRBJ2-6): EAQVTQNPRYLITVTGKKLTVTCSQNMNHEYMSWYRQDPGLGLRQIYYSMNVEVTDKGDVPEGYKVSRKEKRNFPLILESPSPNQTSLYFCASSFYSGANVLTFGAGSRLTVL.

In this sample, this clone turned up a few times. This sequence joins TRBV2 and TRBJ1-2; 10 bases agree with TRBD1. This CDR3 comprises 14 residues. V shed 5 bases and J 4 bases; nucleotides not matched to a gene: 4. Germline assignment: CDR1 SNHLY and CDR2 FYNNEI. CDR3 sequence reads: CASSPRQGAYGYTF. In DNA form, the CDR3 reads TGTGCCAGCAGTCCCAGACAGGGGGCCTATGGCTACACCTTC.

This chain uses TRBV27 with TRBJ2-7, with 9 bases identical to TRBD1. Germline loops: CDR1 MNHEY, CDR2 SMNVEV (reference sequence). The ends lost 6 bases at V and 2 bases at J; junction bases unmatched: 5. The CDR3 extends over 14 amino acids. The CDR3: CASRGQGYPYEQYV. The DNA for the CDR3 is TGTGCCAGCAGGGGACAGGGTTATCCCTACGAGCAGTACGTC.

V and J are TRBV7-8 and TRBJ2-5; D gene unclear. There are 11 residues in the CDR3. Germline assignment: CDR1 SGHVS and CDR2 FQNEAQ. The V end was cut by 4 bases, the J end by 7 bases, with 7 bases between. The CDR3 loop is CASSSPVTQYF. CDR3 nucleotides: TGTGCCAGCAGCTCGCCGGTGACCCAGTACTTC.

CDR3 protein: CASSQGAGASGVSYEQYF. The CDR3 coding sequence is TGTGCCAGCAGCCAAGGTGCTGGGGCTAGCGGGGTCTCCTACGAGCAGTACTTC. The chain carries TRBV4-2 and TRBJ2-7; 9 bases are a match to TRBD2. V shed 1 base and J 0 bases; nucleotides not matched to a gene: 10. The CDR3 contains 18 residues. Per the germline V gene, CDR1 is LGHNA and CDR2 is YNFKEQ.

This clone has a single count. The rearrangement links TRBV5-1 to TRBJ1-1; D may be TRBD1 (5 bases). The germline V gene encodes CDR1 SGHRS and CDR2 YFSETQ. The V end lost 4 bases, the J end lost 3 bases, and 16 bases lay between the germline ends. This CDR3 region has 15 residues. The CDR3 DNA sequence: TGCGCCAGCAGCCCCCAGGGTAGTAAGGACACTGAAGCTTTCTTT. Translating gives CASSPQGSKDTEAFF.

This clone was seen a handful of times. This chain uses TRBV2 with TRBJ1-4, with D possibly TRBD1 on 5 matching bases. The CDR3 contains 15 residues. Per germline, CDR1 SNHLY and CDR2 FYNNEI. V shed 6 bases and J shed 5 bases, with 16 bases lying between them. CDR3 region: CASRTPGLKNEKLFF. In nucleotides, the CDR3 is TGTGCCAGCAGAACACCGGGACTGAAGAATGAAAAACTGTTTTTT. Filled out from reference TRBV2 and TRBJ1-4, the complete variable domain reads EPEVTQTPSHQVTQMGQEVILRCVPISNHLYFYWYRQILGQKVEFLVSFYNNEISEKSEIFDDQFSVERPDGSNFTLKIRSTKLEDSAMYFCASRTPGLKNEKLFFGSGTQLSVL.

This clone appeared a single time. The V and J genes are TRBV7-6 and TRBJ1-2; D is unresolved. Trimming left V 1 base short and J 0 bases short, with 9 bases between. This CDR3 region has 15 residues. CDR1 SGHVS and CDR2 FNYEAQ come from the germline V gene. The CDR3 loop is CASSLGHGANYGYTF. The CDR3 nucleotides are TGTGCCAGCAGCTTAGGCCACGGTGCTAACTATGGCTACACCTTC.

The chain couples TRBV5-1 to TRBJ2-1; 14 bases are a match to TRBD2. CDR3 length equals 18 residues. Germline trimming cut 4 bases from V and 8 bases from J; bases unmatched to any gene: 14. CDR1 SGHRS and CDR2 YFSETQ come from the germline V gene. Written as DNA, the CDR3 is TGCGCCAGCAGCAGGGGACTAGCGGGGGCGGGTTTTATCGATGAGCAGTTCTTC. Protein sequence: CASSRGLAGAGFIDEQFF.

In its sample, this clone was seen a few times. This chain uses TRBV7-9 with TRBJ1-2, with 11 bases lining up with TRBD1. Germline CDR1 reads SEHNR; CDR2 reads FQNEAQ (reference sequence). The length of the CDR3 is 14 residues. Trimming took 5 bases from V and 7 from J; bases not matched to a gene: 6. Here the CDR3 reads CASSDRTGGFGYTF. Here the CDR3 DNA reads TGTGCCAGCAGCGACAGGACAGGGGGCTTTGGCTACACCTTC.